Below are 30 T cell receptor beta chains sequenced from a single sample in a study of technical replicates of blood from a few donors. Profiling relied on immunoSEQ multiplex PCR, and the TCRdb table lists in-frame clones only, not all of them. The sample holds some 49,000 clones, approximately 90% seen once. The sequenced material came from PBMCs. Every receptor here comes from a human donor in good health. Some clones in this sample may be carry-over from other donors' samples.

The chain joins TRBV2 to TRBJ1-4; D is perhaps TRBD1 (6 bases). V lost 3 bases to trimming and J lost 11 bases, with 19 bases between them. The CDR3 runs 15 residues. Per the germline V gene, CDR1 is SNHLY and CDR2 is FYNNEI. DNA for the CDR3: TGTGCCAGCAGTGAGGTTGGAGAACCCAGGGGTAAACTGTTTTTT. It translates to CASSEVGEPRGKLFF.

This clone came up once. The chain combines TRBV6-5 with TRBJ1-3; D possibly corresponds to TRBD1 (5 bases). The CDR3 contains 15 residues. The V gene's germline CDR1 is MNHEY and CDR2 SVGAGI. Trimming removed 6 bases at V and 0 bases at J, with 12 bases between. The CDR3 nucleotides read TGTGCCAGCAGGCGACAGTCAAGCTCTGGAAACACCATATATTTT. Its protein is CASRRQSSSGNTIYF.

Worth noting for this clone: The junction departs from the called germline gene at one end, perhaps through a read error. The chain carries TRBV2 and TRBJ2-7; the D gene is possibly TRBD1 (5 bases). The CDR3 has 12 amino acids. Per the germline V gene, CDR1 is SNHLY and CDR2 is FYNNEI. In nucleotides, the CDR3 is TGTGCCAGCAGGGAAGACAGCTACGAGCAGTACTTC. Residues: CASREDSYEQYF. Supplemented by reference TRBV2 and TRBJ2-7, the full variable domain reads EPEVTQTPSHQVTQMGQEVILRCVPISNHLYFYWYRQILGQKVEFLVSFYNNEISEKSEIFDDQFSVERPDGSNFTLKIRSTKLEDSAMYFCASREDSYEQYFGPGTRLTVT.

This chain connects TRBV11-2 to TRBJ2-7; no definite D call. The CDR3 is made up of 12 amino acids. Looked up from germline, CDR1 is SGHAT and CDR2 is FQNNGV. V lost 5 bases and J 1 base, leaving 6 bases between the germline ends. Here the CDR3 DNA reads TGTGCCAGCAGCACGGTGTCCTACGAGCAGTACTTC. It yields the protein CASSTVSYEQYF.

The rearrangement links TRBV27 to TRBJ1-5, with D possibly being TRBD1 (6 bases). The CDR3 is made up of 17 amino acids. The germline CDR1 and CDR2 sequences are MNHEY and SMNVEV (reference sequence). The V end lost 5 bases, the J end lost 0 bases, and 17 bases lay between the germline ends. CDR3 DNA: TGTGCCAGCAGTACTGGACAGCAAATTTATAGCAATCAGCCCCAGCATTTT. Translating it yields CASSTGQQIYSNQPQHF.

The chain combines TRBV2 with TRBJ1-6; 9 bases fit TRBD1. The CDR3 loop spans 14 amino acids. J lost 8 bases, V lost 6 bases, and 5 bases had no gene match. From germline, CDR1 is SNHLY and CDR2 FYNNEI. The CDR3 bases are TGTGCCAGCAGCGTACAGGGGGCCTATTCACCCCTCCACTTT. Residues: CASSVQGAYSPLHF.

The chain recombines TRBV4-1 with TRBJ1-1; D is possibly TRBD1 (6 bases). Germline values: CDR1 MGHRA, CDR2 YSYEKL. The CDR3 is 14 amino acids. V lost 5 bases and J 3 bases, leaving 13 bases between the germline ends. CDR3 region: CASSLGGGYTEAFF. The DNA for the CDR3 is TGCGCCAGCAGCTTGGGAGGGGGATACACTGAAGCTTTCTTT.

V usage is TRBV4-1 and J usage is TRBJ2-7; D unclear. Germline lookup yields CDR1 MGHRA and CDR2 YSYEKL. V was pared by 2 bases and J by 5 bases, with 13 bases between. This CDR3 region has 14 residues. The CDR3: CASSQPLSSHEQYF. The CDR3 DNA follows: TGCGCCAGCAGCCAACCCTTGTCGTCCCACGAGCAGTACTTC.

The chain uses TRBV7-2 and TRBJ2-7; 8 nucleotides agree with TRBD1. This CDR3 is 14 amino acids long. V lost 4 bases and J lost 3; bases outside the gene matches: 5. The V gene's germline CDR1 is SGHTA and CDR2 FQGNSA. The CDR3 is CASSYGTGVYEQYF. The DNA for the CDR3 is TGTGCCAGCAGCTACGGGACAGGAGTCTACGAGCAGTACTTC.

This chain uses TRBV13 with TRBJ2-3, with 9 bases that match TRBD2. The V segment lost 5 bases and the J segment 1 base; nucleotides outside the gene matches: 1. The CDR3 is 14 amino acids. Per the germline V gene, CDR1 is PRHDT and CDR2 is FYEKMQ (reference sequence). The CDR3 bases are TGTGCCAGCAGCAGGACTAGCGGCACAGATACGCAGTATTTT. Encoded protein: CASSRTSGTDTQYF.

The chain employs TRBV2 and TRBJ2-2; TRBD1 is a possible D gene (5 bases). Germline assignment: CDR1 SNHLY and CDR2 FYNNEI. V was cut by 4 bases and J by 4 bases, with 10 bases left in between. The CDR3 is 14 amino acids. The CDR3 sequence is CASSAFTGTGELFF. DNA for the CDR3: TGTGCCAGCAGTGCTTTTACAGGCACCGGGGAGCTGTTTTTT. The whole variable domain, filled in from reference TRBV2 and TRBJ2-2, reads EPEVTQTPSHQVTQMGQEVILRCVPISNHLYFYWYRQILGQKVEFLVSFYNNEISEKSEIFDDQFSVERPDGSNFTLKIRSTKLEDSAMYFCASSAFTGTGELFFGEGSRLTVL.

This sequence joins TRBV12-5 and TRBJ2-1; TRBD1 agrees at 7 bases. The V gene's germline CDR1 is LGHNT and CDR2 FRNRAP. V was clipped by 5 bases and J by 5 bases; unmatched bases: 9. The CDR3 sequence is 15 residues long. CDR3 region: CASGPPGQINNEQFF. The CDR3, as DNA: TGTGCTAGTGGTCCTCCGGGACAGATCAACAATGAGCAGTTCTTC.

The chain employs TRBV2 and TRBJ2-7, with D perhaps TRBD2 (5 bases). The germline V and J ends were trimmed by 3 bases and 7 bases, with 13 bases remaining between them. CDR1 and CDR2 from the germline V gene are SNHLY and FYNNEI. The CDR3 length is 13 residues. The CDR3 bases are TGTGCCAGCAGTGACTGGTGGGAGAGGGAGCAGTACTTC. Its protein is CASSDWWEREQYF.

This clone was observed a few times. This sequence joins TRBV5-5 and TRBJ1-2, with 7 positions matching TRBD1. The germline V gene has CDR1 SGHKS and CDR2 YYEKEE (reference sequence). V was pared by 0 bases and J by 5 bases, with 1 base of the junction left unmatched. The length of the CDR3 is 13 residues. The CDR3 nucleotides are TGTGCCAGCAGCTTGGAGGGGGCATATGGCTACACCTTC. This sequence encodes CASSLEGAYGYTF.

This sequence joins TRBV7-3 and TRBJ2-3; tentative D call: TRBD1 (5 bases). The CDR3 length is 13 residues. The V end lost 4 bases, the J end lost 4 bases, and 9 bases lay between the germline ends. The germline CDR1 and CDR2 sequences are SGHTA and FQGTGA. Written as DNA, the CDR3 is TGTGCCAGCAGCTCCCGACAGTCAGATACGCAGTATTTT. This encodes CASSSRQSDTQYF.

This clone was picked up one time. This chain uses TRBV5-4 with TRBJ1-1, with D maybe TRBD1 (5 bases). There are 15 residues in the CDR3. The V and J ends lost 3 bases and 0 bases respectively, with 12 bases between them. From germline, CDR1 is SGHNT and CDR2 YYREEE (reference sequence). CDR3 in DNA: TGTGCCAGCAGCTCTGCAGGGAGGCTGAACACTGAAGCTTTCTTT. This translates into CASSSAGRLNTEAFF.

On this clone: Germline is not matched at one junction end, which may reflect a read error. J is TRBJ2-5 and V is TRBV9; possible D gene TRBD1, 6 bases. This CDR3 has 16 residues. CDR1 is SGDLS and CDR2 is YYNGEE in the germline V gene. The CDR3 nucleotides are TGTGCCAGCAGCGTAGTAGTGGGGGCATATGTCGCGAGCTTGAACTTC. This gives the protein CASSVVVGAYVASLNF.

This chain links TRBV21-1 with TRBJ1-6. TRBV21-1 is a pseudogene segment. CDR3 length: 15 amino acids. CDR3 bases: TGTGCCAGCAGCATGGGGGGGTGGGAGAATTCACCCCTCCACTTT. Its translation: CASSMGGWENSPLHF.

The genes are TRBV5-1 and TRBJ1-6; the D gene is possibly TRBD1 (5 bases). The CDR3 length is 16 residues. Trimming removed 4 bases at V and 0 bases at J, with 11 bases between. CDR1 and CDR2 (germline): SGHRS, YFSETQ. CDR3 residues: CASSSTGHSYNSPLHF. The CDR3 coding sequence is TGCGCCAGCAGCAGCACAGGACACTCCTATAATTCACCCCTCCACTTT.

This chain uses TRBV15 with TRBJ2-7; D gene unclear. The ends were cut back, 0 bases at V and 1 base at J, with 4 bases in the middle. The germline gives CDR1 LNHNV, CDR2 YYDKDF (reference sequence). The CDR3 extends over 13 amino acids. The CDR3 coding sequence is TGTGCCACCAGCAGAGACCGGTCCTACGAGCAGTACTTC. Translating it yields CATSRDRSYEQYF. The full variable domain, its missing parts supplied by reference TRBV15 and TRBJ2-7, is DAMVIQNPRYQVTQFGKPVTLSCSQTLNHNVMYWYQQKSSQAPKLLFHYYDKDFNNEADTPDNFQSRRPNTSFCFLDIRSPGLGDTAMYLCATSRDRSYEQYFGPGTRLTVT.

This chain links TRBV5-4 with TRBJ2-3; 9 bases agree with TRBD1. The CDR3 is made up of 16 amino acids. V gave up 2 bases and J gave up 2 bases; unmatched junction bases: 6. The germline CDR1 and CDR2 sequences are SGHNT and YYREEE (reference sequence). CDR3 region: CASSLLTGGSTDTQYF. The DNA of the CDR3 is TGTGCCAGCAGCTTATTGACAGGGGGATCCACAGATACGCAGTATTTT.

The chain combines TRBV30 with TRBJ2-3; 8 nucleotides line up with TRBD2. Germline loops: CDR1 GTSNPN, CDR2 SVGIG (reference sequence). Unmatched junction bases numbered 3, after V lost 0 bases and J lost 4 bases. This CDR3 region has 14 residues. This CDR3 reads CAWSVGLASDTQYF. CDR3 bases: TGTGCCTGGAGTGTCGGACTAGCATCAGATACGCAGTATTTT. Supplemented by reference TRBV30 and TRBJ2-3, the full variable domain reads SQTIHQWPATLVQPVGSPLSLECTVEGTSNPNLYWYRQAAGRGLQLLFYSVGIGQISSEVPQNLSASRPQDRQFILSSKKLLLSDSGFYLCAWSVGLASDTQYFGPGTRLTVL.

The V and J genes are TRBV30 and TRBJ1-1, with D maybe TRBD1 (6 bases). With 1 base removed from V and 4 bases from J, the gap between germline ends came to 13 bases. Germline CDR1 reads GTSNPN; CDR2 reads SVGIG (reference sequence). This CDR3 has 14 residues. The DNA for the CDR3 is TGTGCCTGGAGTGCAACAGGGTTTGGCACTGAAGCTTTCTTT. Amino acids: CAWSATGFGTEAFF. Variable domain in full (rest from reference TRBV30 and TRBJ1-1): SQTIHQWPATLVQPVGSPLSLECTVEGTSNPNLYWYRQAAGRGLQLLFYSVGIGQISSEVPQNLSASRPQDRQFILSSKKLLLSDSGFYLCAWSATGFGTEAFFGQGTRLTVV.

This chain joins TRBV11-2 and TRBJ2-4; D is perhaps TRBD2 (7 bases). Germline V gene data show CDR1 as SGHAT and CDR2 as FQNNGV. Trimming left V 5 bases short and J 1 base short, with 24 bases between. The CDR3 has 19 residues. In DNA form, the CDR3 reads TGTGCCAGCAGCCCATCTCGCGGGGGCCTCCGTATGGCCAAAAACATTCAGTACTTC. It is translated as CASSPSRGGLRMAKNIQYF.

This rearrangement joins TRBV6-1 to TRBJ2-1, with TRBD2 matching 8 bases. V lost 6 bases and J lost 1; bases outside the gene matches: 5. This CDR3 is 15 amino acids long. CDR1 is MNHNS, CDR2 SASEGT, per germline. The DNA for the CDR3 is TGTGCCAGCAGCCAGGGGACTAGATCCTACAATGAGCAGTTCTTC. Translation gives CASSQGTRSYNEQFF.

In DNA, the CDR3 is TGTGCCAGCTCACAAGGAGGGAACACTGAAGCTTTCTTT. This translates into CASSQGGNTEAFF. The rearrangement links TRBV18 to TRBJ1-1; no firm D call. The germline gives CDR1 KGHSH, CDR2 LQKENI. The V end was cut by 4 bases, the J end by 1 base, with 7 bases between. The length of the CDR3 is 13 residues.

The chain recombines TRBV30 with TRBJ1-5, with D maybe TRBD1 (5 bases). This CDR3 region has 13 residues. Germline CDR1 and CDR2: GTSNPN and SVGIG (reference sequence). V lost 1 base, J lost 9 bases, and 13 bases lay in between. The CDR3 sequence is CAWSETVLGPQHF. CDR3 in DNA: TGTGCCTGGAGTGAGACAGTTTTAGGGCCCCAGCATTTT. The full variable domain, in which reference TRBV30 and TRBJ1-5 provide the parts outside the CDR3, is SQTIHQWPATLVQPVGSPLSLECTVEGTSNPNLYWYRQAAGRGLQLLFYSVGIGQISSEVPQNLSASRPQDRQFILSSKKLLLSDSGFYLCAWSETVLGPQHFGDGTRLSIL.

This chain uses TRBV5-6 with TRBJ1-5; D is perhaps TRBD1 (6 bases). This CDR3 contains 16 residues. CDR1 is SGHDT, CDR2 YYEEEE, per germline. The germline V and J ends were trimmed by 3 bases and 6 bases, with 19 bases remaining between them. The CDR3 DNA reads TGTGCCAGCAGCTCGCAAGGGGGGAGGGGAGCTCAGCCCCAGCATTTT. It encodes CASSSQGGRGAQPQHF.

The chain carries TRBV6-5 and TRBJ2-3; TRBD2 matches 7 bases. V gave up 10 bases and J gave up 7 bases; unmatched junction bases: 14. CDR3 length equals 14 residues. CDR1 and CDR2 from the germline V gene are MNHEY and SVGAGI. The CDR3 coding sequence is TGTGCCACCACTCCGGGACTAACTACGAATACGCAGTATTTT. This gives the protein CATTPGLTTNTQYF.

V and J are TRBV2 and TRBJ2-7, with 8 bases that match TRBD1. Trimming removed 5 bases from V and 12 bases from J; junction bases left unmatched: 9. CDR1 and CDR2 (germline): SNHLY, FYNNEI. The CDR3 is 12 residues long. The CDR3 reads CASSRDRLTPYF. As DNA, the CDR3 is TGTGCCAGCAGTAGGGACAGGTTAACCCCGTACTTC. Full variable domain (rest looked up from reference TRBV2 and TRBJ2-7): EPEVTQTPSHQVTQMGQEVILRCVPISNHLYFYWYRQILGQKVEFLVSFYNNEISEKSEIFDDQFSVERPDGSNFTLKIRSTKLEDSAMYFCASSRDRLTPYFGPGTRLTVT.